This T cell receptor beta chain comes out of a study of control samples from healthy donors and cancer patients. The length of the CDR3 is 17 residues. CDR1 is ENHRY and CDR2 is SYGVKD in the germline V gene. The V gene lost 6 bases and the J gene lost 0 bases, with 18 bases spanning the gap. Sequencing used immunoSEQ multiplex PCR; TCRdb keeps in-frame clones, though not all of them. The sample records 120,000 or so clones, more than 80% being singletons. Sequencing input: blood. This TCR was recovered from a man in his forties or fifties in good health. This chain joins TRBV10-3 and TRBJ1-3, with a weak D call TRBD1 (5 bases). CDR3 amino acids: CAIRKGSSSSSGNTIYF. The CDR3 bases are TGTGCCATCAGAAAGGGGTCCTCCTCGAGCTCTGGAAACACCATATATTTT.